One sample yielded the 2 T cell receptor beta chains listed below, sequenced in a study of T cell changes during pregnancy in multiple sclerosis. The protocol was immunoSEQ multiplex PCR, while the TCRdb copy is restricted to in-frame clones and leaves out a portion. The repertoire holds approximately 20,000 clones, more than 75% seen once, with less than 8.5% in the top ten. The input for sequencing was CD8+ T cells from peripheral blood mononuclear cells, taken before pregnancy. The receptors derive from a female donor with multiple sclerosis, enrolled in a pregnancy study.

This chain links TRBV4-1 with TRBJ2-7; the D is unclear. Per germline, CDR1 MGHRA and CDR2 YSYEKL. This CDR3 is 15 amino acids long. Trimming took 0 bases from V and 3 from J, leaving 12 bases between them. The CDR3 loop is CASSQDLAPGYEQYF. The CDR3 DNA reads TGCGCCAGCAGCCAAGATCTTGCGCCCGGCTACGAGCAGTACTTC.

In its sample, this clone was seen a few times. The chain links TRBV5-5 to TRBJ2-7; D may be TRBD1 (6 bases). Trimming removed 4 bases at V and 1 base at J, with 12 bases between. The CDR3 is 14 amino acids. CDR1 is SGHKS, CDR2 YYEKEE, per germline (reference sequence). The CDR3 here is CASSTGTSSYEQYF. The CDR3 bases are TGTGCCAGCAGCACAGGGACGTCGTCCTACGAGCAGTACTTC.